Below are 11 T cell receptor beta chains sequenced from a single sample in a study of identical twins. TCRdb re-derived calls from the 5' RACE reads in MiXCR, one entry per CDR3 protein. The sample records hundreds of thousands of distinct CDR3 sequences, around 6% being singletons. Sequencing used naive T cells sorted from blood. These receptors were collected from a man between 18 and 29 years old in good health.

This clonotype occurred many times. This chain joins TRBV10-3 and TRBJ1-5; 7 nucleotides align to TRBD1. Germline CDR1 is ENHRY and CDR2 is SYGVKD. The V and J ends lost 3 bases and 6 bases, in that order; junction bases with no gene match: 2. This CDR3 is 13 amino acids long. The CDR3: CAISDTGAQPQHF. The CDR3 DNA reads TGTGCCATCAGTGATACAGGGGCTCAGCCCCAGCATTTT.

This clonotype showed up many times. CDR3 sequence reads: CAIRKPTEEAGNTDTQYF. CDR3 nucleotides: TGTGCCATCAGGAAGCCGACTGAGGAAGCGGGAAACACAGATACGCAGTATTTT. This chain uses TRBV10-3 with TRBJ2-3; 7 nucleotides match TRBD2. Germline CDR1 is ENHRY and CDR2 is SYGVKD. V trimming: 6 bases; J trimming: 2 bases; junction bases outside the gene matches: 17. CDR3 length equals 18 residues.

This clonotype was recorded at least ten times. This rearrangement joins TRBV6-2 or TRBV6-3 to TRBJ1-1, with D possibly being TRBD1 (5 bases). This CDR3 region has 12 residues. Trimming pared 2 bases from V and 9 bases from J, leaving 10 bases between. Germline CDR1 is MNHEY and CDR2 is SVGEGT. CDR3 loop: CASSYPDIQAFF. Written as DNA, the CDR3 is TGTGCCAGCAGTTACCCGGACATTCAAGCTTTCTTT.

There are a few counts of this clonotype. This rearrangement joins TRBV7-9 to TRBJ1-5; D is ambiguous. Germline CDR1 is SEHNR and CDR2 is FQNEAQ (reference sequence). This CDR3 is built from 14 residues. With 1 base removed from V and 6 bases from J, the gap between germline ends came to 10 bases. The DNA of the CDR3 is TGTGCCAGCAGCTTAGAATCGGAGAGTCAGCCCCAGCATTTT. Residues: CASSLESESQPQHF. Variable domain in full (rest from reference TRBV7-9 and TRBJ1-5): DTGVSQNPRHKITKRGQNVTFRCDPISEHNRLYWYRQTLGQGPEFLTYFQNEAQLEKSRLLSDRFSAERPKGSFSTLEIQRTEQGDSAMYLCASSLESESQPQHFGDGTRLSIL.

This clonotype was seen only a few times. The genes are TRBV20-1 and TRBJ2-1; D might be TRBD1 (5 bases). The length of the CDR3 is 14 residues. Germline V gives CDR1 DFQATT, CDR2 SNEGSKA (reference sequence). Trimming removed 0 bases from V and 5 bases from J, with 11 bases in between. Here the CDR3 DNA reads TGCAGTGCTAGAGATAGGGGCGGTCACAATGAGCAGTTCTTC. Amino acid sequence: CSARDRGGHNEQFF.

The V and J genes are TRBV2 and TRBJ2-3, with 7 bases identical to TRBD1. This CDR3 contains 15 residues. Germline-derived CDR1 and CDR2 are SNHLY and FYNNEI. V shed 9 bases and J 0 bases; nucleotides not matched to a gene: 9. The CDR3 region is CASKTDRVSTDTQYF. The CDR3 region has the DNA TGTGCCAGTAAAACTGACAGGGTGAGCACAGATACGCAGTATTTT.

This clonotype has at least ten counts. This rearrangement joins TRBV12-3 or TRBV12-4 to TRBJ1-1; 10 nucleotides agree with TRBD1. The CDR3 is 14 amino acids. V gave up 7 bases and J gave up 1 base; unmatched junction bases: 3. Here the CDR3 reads CASNGTGENTEAFF. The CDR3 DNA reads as TGTGCCAGCAACGGGACAGGGGAGAACACTGAAGCTTTCTTT.

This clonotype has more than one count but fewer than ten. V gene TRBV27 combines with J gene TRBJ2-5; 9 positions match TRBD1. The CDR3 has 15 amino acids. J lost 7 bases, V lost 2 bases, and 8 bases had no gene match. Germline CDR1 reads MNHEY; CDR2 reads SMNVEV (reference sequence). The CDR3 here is CASSLVGQGGGTQYF. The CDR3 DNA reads TGTGCCAGCAGTTTAGTGGGACAGGGCGGTGGGACCCAGTACTTC.

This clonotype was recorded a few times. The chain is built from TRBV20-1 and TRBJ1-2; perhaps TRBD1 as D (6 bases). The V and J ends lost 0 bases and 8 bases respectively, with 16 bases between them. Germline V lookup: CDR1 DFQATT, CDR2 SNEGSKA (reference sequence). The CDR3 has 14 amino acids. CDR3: CSARDRWLGAGYTF. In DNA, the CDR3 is TGCAGTGCTAGAGATAGGTGGCTGGGGGCGGGCTACACCTTC.

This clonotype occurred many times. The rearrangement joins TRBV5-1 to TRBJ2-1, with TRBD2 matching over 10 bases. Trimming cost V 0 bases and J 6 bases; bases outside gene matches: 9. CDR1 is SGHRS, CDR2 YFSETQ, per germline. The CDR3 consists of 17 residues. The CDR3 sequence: CASSLESGTSDSNEQFF. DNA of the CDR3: TGCGCCAGCAGCTTGGAATCCGGGACTAGCGATAGCAATGAGCAGTTCTTC.

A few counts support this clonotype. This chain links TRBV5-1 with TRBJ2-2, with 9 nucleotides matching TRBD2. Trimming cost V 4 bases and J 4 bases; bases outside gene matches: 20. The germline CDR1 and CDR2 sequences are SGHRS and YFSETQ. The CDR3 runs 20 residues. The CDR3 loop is CASSLYRRLAATWGTGELFF. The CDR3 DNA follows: TGCGCCAGCAGCCTATATCGACGACTAGCGGCAACATGGGGCACCGGGGAGCTGTTTTTT.